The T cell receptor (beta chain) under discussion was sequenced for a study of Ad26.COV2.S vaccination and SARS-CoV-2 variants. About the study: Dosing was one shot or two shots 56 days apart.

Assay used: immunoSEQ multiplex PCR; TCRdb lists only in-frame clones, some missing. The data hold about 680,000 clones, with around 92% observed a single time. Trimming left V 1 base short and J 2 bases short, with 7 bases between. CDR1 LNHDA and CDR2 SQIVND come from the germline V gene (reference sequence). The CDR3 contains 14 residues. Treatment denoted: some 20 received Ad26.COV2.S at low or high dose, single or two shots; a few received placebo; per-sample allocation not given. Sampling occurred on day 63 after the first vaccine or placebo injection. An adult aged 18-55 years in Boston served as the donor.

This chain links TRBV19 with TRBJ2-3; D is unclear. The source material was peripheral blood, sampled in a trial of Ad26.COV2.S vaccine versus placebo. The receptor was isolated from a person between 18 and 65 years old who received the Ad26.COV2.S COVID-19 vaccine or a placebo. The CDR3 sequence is CASSIASNTDTQYF. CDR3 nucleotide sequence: TGTGCCAGTAGTATAGCGTCGAACACAGATACGCAGTATTTT.